The 16 T cell receptor beta chains below come from one sample, sequenced in a study of cytomegalovirus exposure and HLA in healthy donors. Primers for the PCR totalled 60 Vbeta and 13 Jbeta. The data were produced by immunoSEQ multiplex PCR, yet TCRdb's version contains in-frame clones alone and is incomplete. Of around 200,000 clones in the sample, over 80% were seen once. Sequenced: PBMCs. These receptors all stem from a man in his forties or fifties in good health and CMV-seropositive.

This sequence joins TRBV9 and TRBJ1-1; unclear D gene. Deletions cut 0 bases from V and 3 bases from J, with 15 bases between. This CDR3 contains 16 residues. Germline V gives CDR1 SGDLS, CDR2 YYNGEE. Written as DNA, the CDR3 is TGTGCCAGCAGCGTAGCCGGGGAGTTCGTGGACACTGAAGCTTTCTTT. Residues: CASSVAGEFVDTEAFF.

The V gene is TRBV27, the J gene TRBJ2-7; tentatively, D is TRBD2 (5 bases). V lost 5 bases and J lost 2, with 19 bases in between. This CDR3 comprises 16 residues. CDR1 and CDR2 (germline): MNHEY, SMNVEV (reference sequence). Written as DNA, the CDR3 is TGTGCCAGCAGTGCCTCCAGCGGCGAGACGACCTACGAGCAGTACTTC. Translation gives CASSASSGETTYEQYF.

J is TRBJ2-7 and V is TRBV29-1, with D possibly TRBD1 on 5 matching bases. Germline V gene lookup returns CDR1 SQVTM and CDR2 ANQGSEA. CDR3 length equals 13 residues. The germline V and J ends were trimmed by 0 bases and 7 bases, with 13 bases remaining between them. The CDR3 DNA follows: TGCAGCGTTGAAGATGGGCAGGGCCGGGAGCAGTACTTC. Translation: CSVEDGQGREQYF.

The chain couples TRBV10-1 to TRBJ2-7; D uncertain. V lost 3 bases to trimming and J lost 6 bases, with 18 bases between them. Per the germline V gene, CDR1 is WNHNN and CDR2 is SYGVQD (reference sequence). The CDR3 has 15 residues. DNA for the CDR3: TGCGCCAGCAGTGATGGGCGTAACAGTACCGGCGAGCAGTACTTC. This gives the protein CASSDGRNSTGEQYF.

The chain carries TRBV9 and TRBJ1-1, with D possibly TRBD1 on 5 matching bases. The CDR3 covers 14 residues. The V gene's germline CDR1 is SGDLS and CDR2 YYNGEE. Trimming took 1 base from V and 4 from J, leaving 11 bases between them. The CDR3 coding sequence is TGTGCCAGCAGCGTAATGGGGGAGGTCACTGAAGCTTTCTTT. The encoded protein is CASSVMGEVTEAFF.

The chain has TRBV7-9 and TRBJ2-5, with 9 positions matching TRBD1. J lost 3 bases, V lost 2 bases, and 1 base had no gene match. Germline V lookup: CDR1 SEHNR, CDR2 FQNEAQ (reference sequence). This CDR3 spans 14 amino acids. CDR3 sequence: CASSLWDREETQYF. The CDR3 nucleotides are TGTGCCAGCAGCTTATGGGACAGGGAAGAGACCCAGTACTTC.

The V gene is TRBV18, the J gene TRBJ2-7; D may be TRBD1 (6 bases). The V and J ends lost 4 bases and 0 bases respectively, with 7 bases between them. This CDR3 comprises 13 residues. Germline CDR1 is KGHSH and CDR2 is LQKENI. This chain's CDR3 is CASSRTDSYEQYF. In DNA form, the CDR3 reads TGTGCCAGCTCACGGACAGACTCCTACGAGCAGTACTTC. The entire variable domain, with the rest obtained from reference TRBV18 and TRBJ2-7, is as follows: NAGVMQNPRHLVRRRGQEARLRCSPMKGHSHVYWYRQLPEEGLKFMVYLQKENIIDESGMPKERFSAEFPKEGPSILRIQQVVRGDSAAYFCASSRTDSYEQYFGPGTRLTVT.

This clone has more than one count but fewer than ten. This rearrangement joins TRBV6-1 to TRBJ2-1; 7 nucleotides align to TRBD2. This CDR3 comprises 13 residues. From germline, CDR1 is MNHNS and CDR2 SASEGT. V lost 8 bases, J lost 4 bases, and 5 bases stayed unmatched. CDR3 bases: TGTGCCAGCGGGGGGGAGGGTTACAATGAGCAGTTCTTC. Amino acids: CASGGEGYNEQFF.

The chain combines TRBV7-9 with TRBJ2-3; the D is unclear. V was trimmed by 5 bases and J by 0 bases, leaving 9 bases between them. Germline CDR1 and CDR2: SEHNR and FQNEAQ (reference sequence). CDR3 length equals 14 residues. The CDR3 bases are TGTGCCAGCAGCCACCCAAGCAGCACAGATACGCAGTATTTT. Residues: CASSHPSSTDTQYF.

This rearrangement joins TRBV7-2 to TRBJ2-2; a weak D match, TRBD2 (5 bases). Germline-derived CDR1 and CDR2 are SGHTA and FQGNSA. The V and J ends lost 7 bases and 5 bases respectively, with 11 bases between them. CDR3 length: 13 amino acids. DNA of the CDR3: TGTGCCAGCACCGGACTGTCGACCGGGGAGCTGTTTTTT. Amino acids: CASTGLSTGELFF.

V usage is TRBV7-8 and J usage is TRBJ2-7; the D is unclear. Trimming removed 1 base from V and 6 bases from J, with 7 bases in between. This CDR3 comprises 12 residues. From germline, CDR1 is SGHVS and CDR2 FQNEAQ. CDR3: CASSLGPPEQYF. CDR3 bases: TGTGCCAGCAGCTTAGGGCCCCCCGAGCAGTACTTC.

The chain is built from TRBV10-3 and TRBJ2-3, with TRBD2 matching 11 bases. The germline gives CDR1 ENHRY, CDR2 SYGVKD. V was pared by 0 bases and J by 1 base, with 0 bases of the junction left unmatched. The CDR3 totals 16 residues. CDR3 sequence reads: CAISESSGGGTDTQYF. The CDR3 nucleotides are TGTGCCATCAGTGAGTCTAGCGGGGGGGGCACAGATACGCAGTATTTT.

CDR3 in amino acids: CASSSYPGGTSGGPGDTQYF. The DNA of the CDR3 is TGTGCCAGCAGCTCTTACCCTGGGGGGACTAGCGGGGGGCCGGGGGATACGCAGTATTTT. The V and J genes are TRBV7-8 and TRBJ2-3; TRBD2 agrees at 15 bases. CDR1 SGHVS and CDR2 FQNEAQ come from the germline V gene. This CDR3 has 20 residues. Trimming removed 4 bases from V and 6 bases from J; junction bases left unmatched: 17.

This chain joins TRBV7-2 and TRBJ1-2; the D gene is possibly TRBD1 (6 bases). V lost 3 bases to trimming and J lost 0 bases, with 14 bases between them. The CDR3 consists of 16 residues. Germline V gene lookup returns CDR1 SGHTA and CDR2 FQGNSA. CDR3 sequence (DNA): TGTGCCAGCAGCTTGAGGGCAGGGGAGTCTAACTATGGCTACACCTTC. Translation: CASSLRAGESNYGYTF. The full variable domain, its missing parts supplied by reference TRBV7-2 and TRBJ1-2, is GAGVSQSPSNKVTEKGKDVELRCDPISGHTALYWYRQSLGQGLEFLIYFQGNSAPDKSGLPSDRFSAERTGGSVSTLTIQRTQQEDSAVYLCASSLRAGESNYGYTFGSGTRLTVV.

The V and J genes are TRBV7-2 and TRBJ2-7; maybe TRBD2 (7 bases). The CDR3 has 15 residues. Germline V gene data show CDR1 as SGHTA and CDR2 as FQGNSA. Trimming removed 8 bases from V and 0 bases from J, with 17 bases in between. This CDR3 reads CASSEGGASSYEQYF. In DNA, the CDR3 is TGTGCCAGCTCAGAAGGGGGGGCGAGCTCCTACGAGCAGTACTTC.

This clone came up a few times. The V and J genes are TRBV13 and TRBJ2-3; 10 bases line up with TRBD1. There are 15 residues in the CDR3. Germline CDR1 reads PRHDT; CDR2 reads FYEKMQ (reference sequence). Unmatched junction bases numbered 6, after V lost 5 bases and J lost 4 bases. CDR3 in amino acids: CASSARDRGADTQYF. The DNA for the CDR3 is TGTGCCAGCAGCGCCCGGGACAGGGGAGCAGATACGCAGTATTTT.